Each of the 20 T cell receptor beta chains below was sequenced from the same sample in a study of blood T cell repertoires in COVID-19 (TCRdb year 2020). Libraries were constructed by the immunoSEQ multiplex PCR assay. Sourced from immuneACCESS, this table was stored by TCRdb with only in-frame sequences that have V and J called. A share of the clones is absent; for the studies checked, an unresolved V gene accounts for under half, and the remainder has no known explanation. The sample records some 200,000 clones, about 72% of which are singletons. The top ten constitute roughly 17% of the sample. The sequencing sample was made of PBMCs or T cells enriched from blood (not recorded which). All receptors come from a woman aged 45-60 years who had recovered from COVID-19.

The V gene is TRBV29-1, the J gene TRBJ2-2; TRBD1 agrees at 11 bases. Trimming at V came to 4 bases and at J to 7 bases, leaving 8 bases not matched to a gene. The CDR3 consists of 15 residues. Germline V gene lookup returns CDR1 SQVTM and CDR2 ANQGSEA. CDR3 region: CSVAMDRGRIGELFF. The CDR3 DNA sequence: TGCAGCGTTGCAATGGACAGGGGGCGCATCGGGGAGCTGTTTTTT.

The V call is TRBV6-6, the J call TRBJ1-1, with D tentatively TRBD1 (6 bases). The germline V and J ends were trimmed by 10 bases and 1 base, with 16 bases remaining between them. CDR1 is MNHNY, CDR2 SVGAGI, per germline (reference sequence). This CDR3 region has 14 residues. The CDR3 nucleotides are TGTGCCACCCTCCCCAGGGGCGAGAACACTGAAGCTTTCTTT. This translates into CATLPRGENTEAFF.

V gene TRBV28 combines with J gene TRBJ1-5, with TRBD1 as a possible D gene (6 bases). V lost 7 bases, J lost 0 bases, and 10 bases lay in between. Germline V CDR1 and CDR2: MDHEN, SYDVKM. The CDR3 loop spans 14 amino acids. The CDR3 region is CASIRGGSNQPQHF. The CDR3 coding sequence is TGTGCCAGCATAAGGGGGGGTAGCAATCAGCCCCAGCATTTT.

The chain's CDR3 is CASSLGQSLNTGELFF. The CDR3 nucleotides read TGCGCCAGCAGCTTAGGACAGTCCTTGAACACCGGGGAGCTGTTTTTT. V usage is TRBV5-1 and J usage is TRBJ2-2, with TRBD1 as a possible D gene (6 bases). V lost 2 bases, J lost 1 base, and 12 bases lay in between. The CDR3 has 16 residues. Looked up from germline, CDR1 is SGHRS and CDR2 is YFSETQ.

The chain couples TRBV21-1 to TRBJ2-7; TRBD2, the table's D call, lacks a check against the DNA. TRBV21-1 is a listed pseudogene. This CDR3 has 14 amino acids. The CDR3, as DNA: TGTGCCACCGGGTCCAGCGGGGAGACCTACGAGCAGTACTTC. Protein: CATGSSGETYEQYF.

The chain is built from TRBV3-1 (or the pseudogene TRBV3-2) and TRBJ2-2; 8 nucleotides align to TRBD1. Germline V lookup: CDR1 LGHDT, CDR2 YNNKEL (reference sequence). The CDR3 sequence is 15 residues long. V was clipped by 1 base and J by 6 bases; unmatched bases: 4. The CDR3 protein is CASSQGQGASGELFF. The CDR3 DNA reads TGTGCCAGCAGCCAAGGGCAGGGGGCCTCCGGGGAGCTGTTTTTT.

About this clone itself: The identical CDR3 is also encoded by other nucleotide sequences in the sample. The chain recombines TRBV10-2 with TRBJ2-6, with D unclear. The CDR3 consists of 15 residues. Germline V lookup: CDR1 WSHSY, CDR2 SAAADI. V was clipped by 3 bases and J by 0 bases, with 6 bases between them. The CDR3, as DNA: TGCGCCAGCAGTGATAACTACTCTGGGGCCAACGTCCTGACTTTC. Protein sequence: CASSDNYSGANVLTF.

The rearrangement joins TRBV10-3 to TRBJ2-3; 15 bases fit TRBD2. This CDR3 comprises 19 residues. The trim removed 6 bases at V and 1 base at J, leaving 11 bases unmatched. The germline V gene has CDR1 ENHRY and CDR2 SYGVKD. CDR3 nucleotide sequence: TGTGCCATCAGGGGGACTAGCGGGGGGACCCAGCCAGGCACAGATACGCAGTATTTT. As protein: CAIRGTSGGTQPGTDTQYF.

The chain couples TRBV6-4 to TRBJ1-5; 8 nucleotides agree with TRBD1. The CDR3 covers 15 residues. From germline, CDR1 is MRHNA and CDR2 SNTAGT. The ends lost 6 bases at V and 3 bases at J; junction bases unmatched: 7. CDR3 DNA sequence: TGTGCCAGCAGCCGGGACAGGATTGTCAATCAGCCCCAGCATTTT. Translation gives CASSRDRIVNQPQHF.

This clone has a single count. The chain is built from TRBV5-8 and TRBJ1-2; TRBD1 aligns across 9 bases. CDR3 size: 17 residues. The trim removed 4 bases at V and 6 bases at J, leaving 16 bases unmatched. In germline, CDR1 is SGHTS, CDR2 YDEGEE. The CDR3 loop reads CASSRDRADVPSDGYTF. Here the CDR3 DNA reads TGTGCCAGCAGCAGGGACAGGGCGGACGTGCCAAGCGATGGCTACACCTTC. Full variable domain (remainder filled in from reference TRBV5-8 and TRBJ1-2): EAGVTQSPTHLIKTRGQQATLRCSPISGHTSVYWYQQALGLGLQFLLWYDEGEERNRGNFPPRFSGRQFPNYSSELNVNALELEDSALYLCASSRDRADVPSDGYTFGSGTRLTVV.

The chain employs TRBV3-1 (or the pseudogene TRBV3-2) and TRBJ1-4; a possible D gene is TRBD1 (5 bases). The CDR3 is 14 amino acids. Deletions cut 1 base from V and 8 bases from J, with 11 bases between. Germline CDR1 reads LGHDT; CDR2 reads YNNKEL (reference sequence). The CDR3 loop is CASSQGQLREKLFF. CDR3 coding DNA: TGTGCCAGCAGCCAAGGACAGCTACGGGAAAAACTGTTTTTT.

The chain combines TRBV10-2 with TRBJ2-3; D not resolved. This CDR3 region has 14 residues. V was pared by 2 bases and J by 2 bases, with 8 bases between. Germline CDR1 reads WSHSY; CDR2 reads SAAADI. In DNA form, the CDR3 reads TGCGCCAGCAGTGAGGCGAGCTCCACAGATACGCAGTATTTT. It codes for CASSEASSTDTQYF.

The CDR3 loop is CASSSTGIPSYGYTF. Written as DNA, the CDR3 is TGCGCCAGCAGCTCAACAGGGATACCGTCCTATGGCTACACCTTC. The chain employs TRBV5-1 and TRBJ1-2, with D tentatively TRBD1 (6 bases). Germline V gene data show CDR1 as SGHRS and CDR2 as YFSETQ. V lost 3 bases to trimming and J lost 4 bases, with 16 bases between them. The CDR3 covers 15 residues. The full variable domain, in which reference TRBV5-1 and TRBJ1-2 provide the parts outside the CDR3, is KAGVTQTPRYLIKTRGQQVTLSCSPISGHRSVSWYQQTPGQGLQFLFEYFSETQRNKGNFPGRFSGRQFSNSRSEMNVSTLELGDSALYLCASSSTGIPSYGYTFGSGTRLTVV.

The V gene is TRBV18, the J gene TRBJ2-2; tentatively, D is TRBD2 (6 bases). Between the trimmed V and J ends, which lost 4 bases and 0 bases, there was a span of 12 bases. The CDR3 extends over 16 amino acids. From germline, CDR1 is KGHSH and CDR2 LQKENI. CDR3 in amino acids: CASSRQEGANTGELFF. CDR3 nucleotide sequence: TGTGCCAGCTCACGCCAGGAGGGAGCGAACACCGGGGAGCTGTTTTTT.

This chain links TRBV7-8 with TRBJ1-2; D may be TRBD1 (6 bases). The germline gives CDR1 SGHVS, CDR2 FQNEAQ. The CDR3 has 15 residues. V gave up 2 bases and J gave up 7 bases, with 17 bases separating them. The CDR3 DNA sequence: TGTGCCAGCAGCTTATTAGGGGGGGCGCAGGGTGGCTACACCTTC. Its protein is CASSLLGGAQGGYTF.

The chain recombines TRBV6-2 or TRBV6-3 with TRBJ2-7, with 8 bases that match TRBD2. The CDR3 contains 16 residues. V gave up 5 bases and J gave up 1 base; unmatched junction bases: 10. Germline-derived CDR1 and CDR2 are MNHEY and SVGEGT. CDR3: CASSTGPAGGSYEQYF. The CDR3 bases are TGTGCCAGCAGTACTGGGCCCGCGGGAGGTTCCTACGAGCAGTACTTC.

The V call is TRBV6-5, the J call TRBJ2-2; no definite D call. The CDR3 runs to 13 residues. V lost 6 bases to trimming and J lost 2 bases, with 7 bases between them. CDR1 and CDR2 (germline): MNHEY, SVGAGI. The chain's CDR3 is CASRSTNTGELFF. Here the CDR3 DNA reads TGTGCCAGCAGGTCCACTAACACCGGGGAGCTGTTTTTT.

This chain connects TRBV5-1 to TRBJ2-1; 12 nucleotides agree with TRBD1. Germline V gene lookup returns CDR1 SGHRS and CDR2 YFSETQ. This CDR3 spans 15 amino acids. V shed 4 bases and J 9 bases; nucleotides not matched to a gene: 8. CDR3: CASSLQGQGAGEQFF. In DNA form, the CDR3 reads TGCGCCAGCAGCCTCCAGGGACAGGGGGCAGGTGAGCAGTTCTTC.

This clone was seen a single time. V gene TRBV28 combines with J gene TRBJ1-5; maybe TRBD1 (5 bases). The V gene's germline CDR1 is MDHEN and CDR2 SYDVKM. The V end lost 4 bases, the J end lost 6 bases, and 10 bases lay between the germline ends. The CDR3 sequence is 13 residues long. The CDR3 DNA reads TGTGCCAGCAGTTCAGGGTTAAGTCAGCCCCAGCATTTT. It encodes CASSSGLSQPQHF.

This chain joins TRBV27 and TRBJ1-5, with D possibly TRBD1 on 6 matching bases. V lost 5 bases and J 5 bases, leaving 16 bases between the germline ends. The CDR3 totals 15 residues. Germline values: CDR1 MNHEY, CDR2 SMNVEV (reference sequence). The CDR3 loop reads CASSLQGLRDQPQHF. The CDR3 coding sequence is TGTGCCAGCAGTCTCCAGGGGTTGAGGGATCAGCCCCAGCATTTT.